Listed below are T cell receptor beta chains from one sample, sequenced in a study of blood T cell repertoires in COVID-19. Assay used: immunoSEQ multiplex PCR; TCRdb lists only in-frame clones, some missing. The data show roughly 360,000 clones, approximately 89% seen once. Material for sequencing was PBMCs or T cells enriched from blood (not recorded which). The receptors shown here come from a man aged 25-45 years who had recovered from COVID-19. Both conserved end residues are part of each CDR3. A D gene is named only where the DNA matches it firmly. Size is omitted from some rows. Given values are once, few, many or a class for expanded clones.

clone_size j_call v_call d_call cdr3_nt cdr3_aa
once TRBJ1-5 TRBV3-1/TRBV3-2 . TGTGCCAGCAGCCAAGATTGGGGAGTTAGCAATCAGCCCCAGCATTTT CASSQDWGVSNQPQHF
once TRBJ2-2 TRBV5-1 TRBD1 TGCGCCAGCAGCTGGGGGGACAGGGACACCGGGGAGCTGTTTTTT CASSWGDRDTGELFF
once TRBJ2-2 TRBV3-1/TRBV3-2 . TGTGCCAGCAGCCAAGATTTTAGAGCGAACACCGGGGAGCTGTTTTTT CASSQDFRANTGELFF
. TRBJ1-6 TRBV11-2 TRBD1 TGTGCCAGCAGTTTTCCCGGGACAGGGGGTGGAATTTCACCCCTCCACTTT CASSFPGTGGGISPLHF
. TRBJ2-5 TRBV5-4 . TGTGCCAGCAGCGTTGAACAGGGAGTACAAGAGACCCAGTACTTC CASSVEQGVQETQYF
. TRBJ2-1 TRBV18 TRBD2 TGTGCCAGCTCACTGCAAGTGACTAGCGGGGGGGCTCGGAATGAGCAGTTCTTC CASSLQVTSGGARNEQFF
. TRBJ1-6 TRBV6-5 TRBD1 TGTGCCAGCAGTTCGACAGGGGGACGCAATTCACCCCTCCACTTT CASSSTGGRNSPLHF
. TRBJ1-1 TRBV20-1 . TGCAGTGCCCTTTTCACTGAAGCTTTCTTT CSALFTEAFF
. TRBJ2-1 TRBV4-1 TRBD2 TGCGCCAGCAGCCATCTCGGGGGGTATGAGCAGTTCTTC CASSHLGGYEQFF
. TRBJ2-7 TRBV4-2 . TGTGCCAGCAGCCAAGGGCTAGCCCCTTGGGAGCAGTACTTC CASSQGLAPWEQYF
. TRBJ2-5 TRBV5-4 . TGTGCCAGCAGCTATTCCGAAGAGACCCAGTACTTC CASSYSEETQYF
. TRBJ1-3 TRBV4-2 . TGTGCCAGCAGCCAGGTACAGGGTACTGGAAACACCATATATTTT CASSQVQGTGNTIYF
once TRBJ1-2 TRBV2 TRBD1 TGTGCCAGCAGTCCTCGCCCATCGGACAGGGGCTATGGCTACACCTTC CASSPRPSDRGYGYTF
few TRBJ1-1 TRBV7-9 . TGTGCCAGCAGCTTAGCGGGACAGAACACTGAAGCTTTCTTT CASSLAGQNTEAFF
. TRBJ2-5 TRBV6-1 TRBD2 TGTGCCAGCAGTGAATTAGCGGGGGGCCAAGAGACCCAGTACTTC CASSELAGGQETQYF
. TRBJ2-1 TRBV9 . TGTGCCAGCAGTGCCGAGTTCTCCTACAATGAGCAGTTCTTC CASSAEFSYNEQFF
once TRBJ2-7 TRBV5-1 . TGCGCCAGCAGCTTGGACAAACCCTACGAGCAGTACTTC CASSLDKPYEQYF
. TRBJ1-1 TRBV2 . TGTGCCAGCAGGTTCATGAACACTGAAGCTTTCTTT CASRFMNTEAFF
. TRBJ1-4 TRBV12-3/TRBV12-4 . TGTGCCAGCAGTTTGCAGGGTGGAAAACTGTTTTTT CASSLQGGKLFF
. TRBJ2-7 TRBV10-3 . TGTGCCATCGGCCAGGGCTACGAGCAGTACTTC CAIGQGYEQYF
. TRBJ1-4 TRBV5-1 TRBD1 TGCGCCAGCAGGCCCGGGGAGACAGGGGGAAAACTGTTTTTT CASRPGETGGKLFF
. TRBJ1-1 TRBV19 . TGTGCCAGTAGTAGGGCCAGAAACACTGAAGCTTTCTTT CASSRARNTEAFF
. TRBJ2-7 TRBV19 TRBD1 TGTGCCAGTAGTGTGGGACAGGGCTACGAGCAGTACTTC CASSVGQGYEQYF
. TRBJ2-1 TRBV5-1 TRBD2 TGCGCCAGCACCCAGCGGGGGGGCCACTACAATGAGCAGTTCTTC CASTQRGGHYNEQFF
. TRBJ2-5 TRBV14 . TGTGCCAGCAGCCGGCGGGGGACAGGCTACCAAGAGACCCAGTACTTC CASSRRGTGYQETQYF
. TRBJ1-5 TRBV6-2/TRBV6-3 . TGTGCCAGCAGTTACTCCCCCCGGACAGGCAATCAGCCCCAGCATTTT CASSYSPRTGNQPQHF
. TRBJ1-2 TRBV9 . TGTGCCAGCAGCGGACGGGGGAATGGCTACACCTTC CASSGRGNGYTF
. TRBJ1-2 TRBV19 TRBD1 TGTGCCAGTAGTACCCCCGGGACAGGGTTTGGCTACACCTTC CASSTPGTGFGYTF
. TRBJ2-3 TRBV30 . TGTGCCTGGAGTGTATTTCGGCAGACTAGCACAGATACGCAGTATTTT CAWSVFRQTSTDTQYF
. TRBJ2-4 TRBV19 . TGTGCCAGTAGTATGTCCAGTCTAGCCAAAAACATTCAGTACTTC CASSMSSLAKNIQYF
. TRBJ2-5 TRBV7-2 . TGTGCCAGCAGTCGTCCGGGGGTAGAGACCCAGTACTTC CASSRPGVETQYF
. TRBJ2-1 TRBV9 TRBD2 TGTGCCAGCAGTAACACTGTAGCGGGGCCGGATGAGCAGTTCTTC CASSNTVAGPDEQFF
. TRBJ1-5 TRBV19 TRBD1 TGTGCCAGTAGTACGACAGGGGACAATCAGCCCCAGCATTTT CASSTTGDNQPQHF